Described below is a single TCR beta chain sequence and its context. Its antigen is not identified. The assay was immunoSEQ multiplex PCR, and TCRdb's table has in-frame clones only and misses some. The table shows approximately 70,000 clones, with about 91% occurring only once. This sample was included in a study of T cell responses to AZD1222 COVID-19 vaccine. Study-wide points: At baseline, seropositivity was found in only a handful of AZD1222 recipients. Donors were largely white British and mainly female; clonal diversity was possibly underestimated. The study found vaccine-associated CD4 TCRs spanning spike, dominant at 160-218 and 743-854. Spike-specific TCR breadth and depth went up after people got two AZD1222 doses.

The CDR3 sequence is 15 residues long. Per germline, CDR1 SGDLS and CDR2 YYNGEE. The V end was cut by 4 bases, the J end by 5 bases, with 16 bases between. The starting material was peripheral blood, obtained 28 days after the second dose of the MenACWY control vaccine. The J gene is TRBJ2-1, the V gene TRBV9, with a weak D call TRBD1 (5 bases). This TCR came from an adult who received the MenACWY meningococcal vaccine as a control. This chain's CDR3 is CASSPRLAGHNEQFF. The CDR3 bases are TGTGCCAGCAGCCCCCGATTAGCAGGGCACAATGAGCAGTTCTTC.